This passage covers 10 T cell receptor beta chains from one sample sequenced in a study of monozygotic twins with inflammatory bowel disease. TCRdb re-called the 5' RACE reads and gives one entry per CDR3 protein, without DNA. The repertoire table contains approximately 400,000 distinct CDR3 sequences. Material for sequencing was blood. The receptors derive from a human donor with ulcerative colitis or Crohn's disease, or a healthy co-twin of an affected twin (not recorded which).

The chain combines TRBV7-9 with TRBJ2-3; TCRdb's D call, TRBD2, is unchecked because there is no DNA. There are 17 residues in the CDR3. Germline V CDR1 and CDR2: SEHNR, FQNEAQ (reference sequence). This CDR3 reads CASSPQTSGGAEDTQYF.

The V gene is TRBV27, the J gene TRBJ2-7. The CDR3 length is 16 residues. Germline CDR1 MNHEY, CDR2 SMNVEV (reference sequence). The CDR3 reads CASSFNPTGTTYEQYF.

The CDR3 is CASSLRSAGSYEQYF. The chain is built from TRBV5-8 and TRBJ2-7; the TCRdb D gene call, TRBD2, has no DNA to confirm it. From germline, CDR1 is SGHTS and CDR2 YDEGEE. The CDR3 has 15 amino acids.

The genes are TRBV4-3 and TRBJ2-1; absent DNA, TCRdb's TRBD2 call cannot be checked. CDR3 length: 15 residues. Germline V gene lookup returns CDR1 LGHNA and CDR2 YSLEER. The CDR3 here is CASSQGAVSYNEQFF.

Here the CDR3 reads CASSLAGTGRGRNEQFF. The rearrangement joins TRBV7-6 to TRBJ2-1; TCRdb indicates TRBD1, and absent DNA this call remains unverified. Germline V CDR1 and CDR2: SGHVS, FNYEAQ. The CDR3 consists of 17 residues.

This chain joins TRBV4-3 and TRBJ1-6. CDR3 size: 15 residues. Germline values: CDR1 LGHNA, CDR2 YSLEER. The CDR3 loop is CASSQDFKGNSPLHF.

The J gene is TRBJ2-7, the V gene TRBV27; with no DNA, the TCRdb D assignment of TRBD1 cannot be verified. Germline lookup yields CDR1 MNHEY and CDR2 SMNVEV (reference sequence). CDR3 length: 14 amino acids. CDR3 protein: CASSLGGSFGEQYF.

The gene calls are TRBV7-2 and TRBJ2-7; TCRdb names TRBD2, which stays unverified in the absence of DNA. The germline CDR1 and CDR2 sequences are SGHTA and FQGNSA. This CDR3 region has 15 residues. CDR3 residues: CASSPTQGGSYEQYF.

This sequence joins TRBV6-1 and TRBJ2-7; the D call of TRBD1 rests on TCRdb alone, since no DNA is present to check it. In germline, CDR1 is MNHNS, CDR2 SASEGT. The CDR3 is 14 amino acids. This CDR3 reads CASSRDSVSYEQYF.

The rearrangement joins TRBV7-6 to TRBJ1-1; lacking DNA, the TRBD1 call made by TCRdb goes unchecked. This CDR3 has 12 amino acids. Per the germline V gene, CDR1 is SGHVS and CDR2 is FNYEAQ. CDR3 sequence: CASILNGGEAFF.